There are a few counts of the clone carrying this T cell receptor (beta chain). Its antigen is as yet unknown. Survey-depth TCRbeta CDR3 sequencing reported V/J genes and productive frequencies. The assay was immunoSEQ multiplex PCR, and TCRdb's table has in-frame clones only and misses some. The data show approximately 800 clones, under 55% seen once. Steroid-refractory graft-versus-host disease after allogeneic hematopoietic cell transplant qualified adults for prospective research-autopsy enrollment. These data belong to a study of tissue T cells after allogeneic stem cell transplantation. Germline V gene data show CDR1 as SGHVS and CDR2 as FQNEAQ. The CDR3 consists of 14 residues. V was shortened by 5 bases and J by 2 bases, with 12 bases between the two germline ends. Study-level findings and limits: The patient cohort was small and clinically heterogeneous, with limited sampling depth. Motif-based clustering found tissue-specific repertoire signatures shared across patients, though few clones were shared.

Source: rectal tissue, taken at autopsy. The clonotype was recovered from a female patient between 40 and 75 years old with steroid-refractory graft-versus-host disease after an allogeneic stem cell transplant. The T cells may partly be graft donor cells. The rearrangement uses TRBV7-8 and TRBJ1-2; D may be TRBD1 (5 bases). DNA of the CDR3: TGTGCCAGCAGCGCCCACCGGGACAACTATGGCTACACCTTC. Translating it yields CASSAHRDNYGYTF.